A selection of T cell receptor beta chains follows, all from one sample in a study of T cell changes during pregnancy in multiple sclerosis. The assay was immunoSEQ multiplex PCR, and TCRdb's table has in-frame clones only and misses some. Of about 53,000 clones in the sample, roughly 91% were seen once. The sequencing used CD4+ T cells from peripheral blood mononuclear cells, collected in the third trimester of pregnancy. The source is a female donor with multiple sclerosis, enrolled in a pregnancy study. Each CDR3 is given with its conserved first and last residue. A D gene is named only where the DNA matches it firmly. Rows may omit the clone size; those that give it use once, few, many or a size class.

CDR3nt: TGTGCCAGCAGACGTAGCAGGGAAACAGATACGCAGTATTTT; CDR3aa: CASRRSRETDTQYF; v_gene: TRBV14; d_gene: NA; j_gene: TRBJ2-3; abundance: NA
CDR3nt: TGTGCCATCAGTGAGACCCAGGGACAGGGGGGCGGGGAGCTGTTTTTT; CDR3aa: CAISETQGQGGGELFF; v_gene: TRBV10-3; d_gene: TRBD1; j_gene: TRBJ2-2; abundance: NA
CDR3nt: TGTGCCAGCAGTGACTCCCCCGGAGGGAACACTGAAGCTTTCTTT; CDR3aa: CASSDSPGGNTEAFF; v_gene: TRBV6-4; d_gene: NA; j_gene: TRBJ1-1; abundance: NA
CDR3nt: TGTGCCAGCAGTCACGGGACTAACAATGAGCAGTTCTTC; CDR3aa: CASSHGTNNEQFF; v_gene: TRBV11-1; d_gene: TRBD2; j_gene: TRBJ2-1; abundance: NA
CDR3nt: TGTGCCAGCAGCGCCCGCGGGGGTGAGCAGTACTTC; CDR3aa: CASSARGGEQYF; v_gene: TRBV5-4; d_gene: TRBD2; j_gene: TRBJ2-7; abundance: NA
CDR3nt: TGTGCCAGCAGTGGTGTGGGCACCGCAGGAAACACCATATATTTT; CDR3aa: CASSGVGTAGNTIYF; v_gene: TRBV9; d_gene: NA; j_gene: TRBJ1-3; abundance: NA
CDR3nt: TGTGCCAGCAGCGCACAGGGGGCCAATCAGCCCCAGCATTTT; CDR3aa: CASSAQGANQPQHF; v_gene: TRBV7-8; d_gene: TRBD1; j_gene: TRBJ1-5; abundance: NA
CDR3nt: TGTGCCAGCAGCCAGGGGGGCAGGACCTACGAGCAGTACTTC; CDR3aa: CASSQGGRTYEQYF; v_gene: TRBV6-6; d_gene: NA; j_gene: TRBJ2-7; abundance: NA
CDR3nt: TGTGCCAGCACCCCGCCGGGGGAAAACATTCAGTACTTC; CDR3aa: CASTPPGENIQYF; v_gene: TRBV6-5; d_gene: NA; j_gene: TRBJ2-4; abundance: NA
CDR3nt: TGTGCCAGCACCATCCCCGGATCAGGCTCCTACGAGCAGTACTTC; CDR3aa: CASTIPGSGSYEQYF; v_gene: TRBV6-1; d_gene: NA; j_gene: TRBJ2-7; abundance: NA
CDR3nt: TGCGCCAGCAGCACACAGGGGCTCCAAGAGACCCAGTACTTC; CDR3aa: CASSTQGLQETQYF; v_gene: TRBV5-1; d_gene: TRBD1; j_gene: TRBJ2-5; abundance: NA
CDR3nt: TGTGCCAGCAGTAGGAGATCTTACAACACCGGGGAGCTGTTTTTT; CDR3aa: CASSRRSYNTGELFF; v_gene: TRBV7-2; d_gene: NA; j_gene: TRBJ2-2; abundance: NA
CDR3nt: TGCGCCAGCAGCTTGGGCCTACTGGGCTCGGGGGTGCCCCTCCACTTT; CDR3aa: CASSLGLLGSGVPLHF; v_gene: TRBV5-1; d_gene: NA; j_gene: TRBJ1-6; abundance: NA
CDR3nt: TGTGCCACCAGCAGAGATATGGCAGGGGGAGGTACTGAAGCTTTCTTT; CDR3aa: CATSRDMAGGGTEAFF; v_gene: TRBV15; d_gene: TRBD1; j_gene: TRBJ1-1; abundance: NA
CDR3nt: TGTGCCAGCAGCCCCAACCCTCTCACGACAGGTAGAATTTCCTACGAGCAGTACTTC; CDR3aa: CASSPNPLTTGRISYEQYF; v_gene: TRBV13; d_gene: NA; j_gene: TRBJ2-7; abundance: NA
CDR3nt: TGCAGCGTTGAATTGTGGGAGCGGGGGGGAGAAGAGACCCAGTACTTC; CDR3aa: CSVELWERGGEETQYF; v_gene: TRBV29-1; d_gene: TRBD2; j_gene: TRBJ2-5; abundance: NA
CDR3nt: TGTGCCAGCAGCCAAGAATGGAACTTGGCAGGGGGATCCTACGAGCAGTACTTC; CDR3aa: CASSQEWNLAGGSYEQYF; v_gene: TRBV14; d_gene: TRBD1; j_gene: TRBJ2-7; abundance: NA
CDR3nt: TGTGCCAGCAGCTTAGAGGGGACAGTTCATCAGCCCCAGCATTTT; CDR3aa: CASSLEGTVHQPQHF; v_gene: TRBV7-2; d_gene: TRBD1; j_gene: TRBJ1-5; abundance: NA
CDR3nt: TGTGCCAGCAGCTCCGGGCAGGGGAGAACAGATACGCAGTATTTT; CDR3aa: CASSSGQGRTDTQYF; v_gene: TRBV13; d_gene: NA; j_gene: TRBJ2-3; abundance: NA
CDR3nt: TGTGCCAGCTCACCAGGAGGCCAGCCCCAGCATTTT; CDR3aa: CASSPGGQPQHF; v_gene: TRBV18; d_gene: NA; j_gene: TRBJ1-5; abundance: NA
CDR3nt: TGTGCCAGCAGCCTCGACTTGGCGGGGAGGAATGAGCAGTTCTTC; CDR3aa: CASSLDLAGRNEQFF; v_gene: TRBV7-2; d_gene: NA; j_gene: TRBJ2-1; abundance: NA
CDR3nt: TGTGCCAGCAGTCTCGGACAGGGCAGCTCTGGAAACACCATATATTTT; CDR3aa: CASSLGQGSSGNTIYF; v_gene: TRBV7-2; d_gene: TRBD1; j_gene: TRBJ1-3; abundance: NA
CDR3nt: TGTGCCAGCTCACCTAGGGGACAGAACTCCTACGAGCAGTACTTC; CDR3aa: CASSPRGQNSYEQYF; v_gene: TRBV18; d_gene: TRBD1; j_gene: TRBJ2-7; abundance: NA
CDR3nt: TGTGCCTCATCGAGGCAGATCGGGGCTAATGAAAAACTGTTTTTT; CDR3aa: CASSRQIGANEKLFF; v_gene: TRBV5-4; d_gene: NA; j_gene: TRBJ1-4; abundance: NA
CDR3nt: TGCGCCAGCGAGCGAACTCTAAACACCGGGGAGCTGTTTTTT; CDR3aa: CASERTLNTGELFF; v_gene: TRBV5-1; d_gene: NA; j_gene: TRBJ2-2; abundance: NA
CDR3nt: TGCGCCAGCAGCTTGAATGCGAATGAGCAGTTCTTC; CDR3aa: CASSLNANEQFF; v_gene: TRBV5-1; d_gene: NA; j_gene: TRBJ2-1; abundance: NA
CDR3nt: TGTGCCAGAAGCGATGGACTAGACTGCACAGATACGCAGTATTTT; CDR3aa: CARSDGLDCTDTQYF; v_gene: TRBV5-3; d_gene: TRBD2; j_gene: TRBJ2-3; abundance: NA
CDR3nt: TGTGCCAGCAGGCGGACAGGCCGCTCTGACGGTGGCTACACCTTC; CDR3aa: CASRRTGRSDGGYTF; v_gene: TRBV14; d_gene: TRBD1; j_gene: TRBJ1-2; abundance: NA
CDR3nt: TGTGCCAGCAGCGTAATACAGGGTTCAGATACGCAGTATTTT; CDR3aa: CASSVIQGSDTQYF; v_gene: TRBV5-6; d_gene: NA; j_gene: TRBJ2-3; abundance: NA
CDR3nt: TGTGCCAGCAGGGAAACAGGGGGCCTCACTGAAGCTTTCTTT; CDR3aa: CASRETGGLTEAFF; v_gene: TRBV6-1; d_gene: TRBD1; j_gene: TRBJ1-1; abundance: NA
CDR3nt: TGTGCCACCAGCAGAAAGAGAACAGGGCTCGCAGCGGGAAACACCATATATTTT; CDR3aa: CATSRKRTGLAAGNTIYF; v_gene: TRBV15; d_gene: NA; j_gene: TRBJ1-3; abundance: NA
CDR3nt: TGCGCCAGCAGTAGGGTAGCGCTAGCCAAAAACATTCAGTACTTC; CDR3aa: CASSRVALAKNIQYF; v_gene: TRBV4-1; d_gene: NA; j_gene: TRBJ2-4; abundance: NA
CDR3nt: TGTGCCAGTAGTACGGCGGGGGTATTGGCCCAGCATTTT; CDR3aa: CASSTAGVLAQHF; v_gene: TRBV19; d_gene: NA; j_gene: TRBJ1-5; abundance: NA
CDR3nt: TGTGCCAGCAGCGTAGGGGCGGGGGGAGCAGACAATGAGCAGTTCTTC; CDR3aa: CASSVGAGGADNEQFF; v_gene: TRBV9; d_gene: TRBD2; j_gene: TRBJ2-1; abundance: NA
CDR3nt: TGTGCCATCAGTGTTCAGGCAAACTATGGCTACACCTTC; CDR3aa: CAISVQANYGYTF; v_gene: TRBV10-3; d_gene: NA; j_gene: TRBJ1-2; abundance: NA
CDR3nt: TGTGCCAGCAGTTACTCGAACGAGCAGTACTTC; CDR3aa: CASSYSNEQYF; v_gene: TRBV6-5; d_gene: NA; j_gene: TRBJ2-7; abundance: NA
CDR3nt: TGTGCCAGCAGCGCGGGACAGGGTACGTACGAGCAGTACTTC; CDR3aa: CASSAGQGTYEQYF; v_gene: TRBV9; d_gene: TRBD1; j_gene: TRBJ2-7; abundance: NA
CDR3nt: TGTGCCAGTAGTATAGATTTAGTGAACACTGAAGCTTTCTTT; CDR3aa: CASSIDLVNTEAFF; v_gene: TRBV19; d_gene: NA; j_gene: TRBJ1-1; abundance: NA
CDR3nt: TGTGCCTGGAGTGACAACCCAGGGGGCTACACCTTC; CDR3aa: CAWSDNPGGYTF; v_gene: TRBV30; d_gene: NA; j_gene: TRBJ1-2; abundance: NA
CDR3nt: TGTGCCAGCAGGGTAGTTGAGCTCTTGGGGGAGCTGTTTTTT; CDR3aa: CASRVVELLGELFF; v_gene: TRBV2; d_gene: NA; j_gene: TRBJ2-2; abundance: NA
CDR3nt: TGTGCCAGCAGCTCCACAGGGCTTAGTGAAGCTTTCTTT; CDR3aa: CASSSTGLSEAFF; v_gene: TRBV7-3; d_gene: NA; j_gene: TRBJ1-1; abundance: NA
CDR3nt: TGCGCCAGCAGCTCCGGGACTAGCGGGGAACAAGAGACCCAGTACTTC; CDR3aa: CASSSGTSGEQETQYF; v_gene: TRBV5-1; d_gene: TRBD2; j_gene: TRBJ2-5; abundance: NA
CDR3nt: TGCGCCAGCAGGCAGGGACAGAGCTCCTACGAGCAGTACTTC; CDR3aa: CASRQGQSSYEQYF; v_gene: TRBV4-1; d_gene: TRBD1; j_gene: TRBJ2-7; abundance: once
CDR3nt: TGCGCCAGCAGCCAAACCCGGTCTAGCGGGGACCAAGAGACCCAGTACTTC; CDR3aa: CASSQTRSSGDQETQYF; v_gene: TRBV4-1; d_gene: TRBD2; j_gene: TRBJ2-5; abundance: NA
CDR3nt: TGTGCCAGCAGTGCAGAAAGGGGGAACTACAATGAGCAGTTCTTC; CDR3aa: CASSAERGNYNEQFF; v_gene: TRBV25-1; d_gene: NA; j_gene: TRBJ2-1; abundance: NA
CDR3nt: TGCGCCAGCAGCTTGGAGGGGGAAGGTGTTGAAGCTTTCTTT; CDR3aa: CASSLEGEGVEAFF; v_gene: TRBV5-1; d_gene: NA; j_gene: TRBJ1-1; abundance: NA
CDR3nt: TGTGCCAGCAGCTTGGGAGGGACAGGGGGCTTCGGAGAGCAGTTCTTC; CDR3aa: CASSLGGTGGFGEQFF; v_gene: TRBV5-4; d_gene: TRBD1; j_gene: TRBJ2-1; abundance: NA
CDR3nt: TGTGCCAGCAGTGAAGCGCGGGGGACTTATGGCTACACCTTC; CDR3aa: CASSEARGTYGYTF; v_gene: TRBV6-1; d_gene: NA; j_gene: TRBJ1-2; abundance: NA
CDR3nt: TGTGCCAGCAGTTACGACAGAAATCAGCCCCAGCATTTT; CDR3aa: CASSYDRNQPQHF; v_gene: TRBV6-5; d_gene: NA; j_gene: TRBJ1-5; abundance: NA
CDR3nt: TGTGCCAGCTCACCATCGACAGGGAAACAGCCCCAGCATTTT; CDR3aa: CASSPSTGKQPQHF; v_gene: TRBV18; d_gene: TRBD1; j_gene: TRBJ1-5; abundance: NA
CDR3nt: TGTGCCAGCAGTTTTGACAGGGCATTT; CDR3aa: CASSFDRAF; v_gene: TRBV6-6; d_gene: TRBD1; j_gene: TRBJ1-5; abundance: NA
CDR3nt: TGCGCCAGCAGCCGGCCCACCGGGACAGACACCTTTAACTATGGCTACACCTTC; CDR3aa: CASSRPTGTDTFNYGYTF; v_gene: TRBV5-1; d_gene: TRBD1; j_gene: TRBJ1-2; abundance: NA
CDR3nt: TGCGCCAGTTCCGAGGACGGGGAGCTGTTTTTT; CDR3aa: CASSEDGELFF; v_gene: TRBV5-1; d_gene: NA; j_gene: TRBJ2-2; abundance: NA